The 9 T cell receptor beta chains given below trace back to one sample, sequenced in a study of T-cell reconstitution after alpha-beta-depleted transplantation in children. The TCRbeta library incorporated unique molecular identifiers. Using its own MiXCR run on the PCR reads, TCRdb lists one record per CDR3 protein. This sample has 230,000 or so distinct CDR3 sequences; 9.7% occur once, and the top ten carry about 4.9%. The sequencing here drew on PBMCs from the stem cell graft donor, taken from the stem cell graft. The receptors were gathered from a human donor who donated a stem cell graft to a child with SCID.

This clonotype was counted ten times or more. The chain combines TRBV24-1 with TRBJ2-7; D is uncertain. V lost 3 bases and J 5 bases, leaving 4 bases between the germline ends. This CDR3 spans 11 amino acids. From germline, CDR1 is KGHDR and CDR2 SFDVKD. The CDR3 coding sequence is TGTGCCACCAGTGATGGGGACGAGCAGTACTTC. Residues: CATSDGDEQYF.

The V and J genes are TRBV5-1 and TRBJ2-5; 10 bases agree with TRBD2. CDR3 size: 14 residues. CDR1 is SGHRS and CDR2 is YFSETQ in the germline V gene. The V and J ends lost 4 bases and 3 bases, in that order; junction bases with no gene match: 3. CDR3 nucleotide sequence: TGCGCCAGCAGCGCTGGGACTAGCGAAGAGACCCAGTACTTC. It encodes CASSAGTSEETQYF.

This clonotype occurred a few times. This may stem from a read error, because a much larger clone lies one nucleotide away. The chain carries TRBV12-3 or TRBV12-4 and TRBJ1-2; D not certain. The CDR3 length is 12 residues. This CDR3 reads CASSQENYGDTF. CDR3 DNA sequence: TGTGCCAGCAGTCAGGAAAACTATGGCGACACCTTC.

This clonotype was counted ten times or more. This CDR3 is CASSLEGGQGFGYTF. The CDR3 region has the DNA TGCGCCAGCAGCTTGGAAGGGGGCCAAGGATTTGGCTACACCTTC. The genes are TRBV5-1 and TRBJ1-2; 7 nucleotides line up with TRBD1. The germline gives CDR1 SGHRS, CDR2 YFSETQ. V lost 0 bases and J lost 7; bases outside the gene matches: 9. This CDR3 is 15 amino acids long.

This clonotype was seen only a few times. V is TRBV20-1 and J is TRBJ2-3; 7 bases map to TRBD1. This CDR3 region has 15 residues. V lost 4 bases to trimming and J lost 4 bases; unmatched junction nucleotides: 11. CDR1 and CDR2 (germline): DFQATT, SNEGSKA (reference sequence). This CDR3 is CSATPDRVVPDTQYF. Written as DNA, the CDR3 is TGCAGTGCTACTCCCGACAGGGTGGTCCCAGATACGCAGTATTTT.

This clonotype was seen many times. The V gene is TRBV20-1, the J gene TRBJ1-4; 7 bases line up with TRBD1. Unmatched junction bases numbered 4, after V lost 4 bases and J lost 8 bases. CDR1 is DFQATT, CDR2 SNEGSKA, per germline (reference sequence). CDR3 length equals 12 residues. CDR3 amino acids: CSATGGAEKLFF. The CDR3 bases are TGCAGTGCTACAGGGGGGGCGGAAAAACTGTTTTTT.

The sample holds many counts of this clonotype. The chain couples TRBV20-1 to TRBJ2-2, with 7 bases identical to TRBD1. The CDR3 extends over 14 amino acids. The germline gives CDR1 DFQATT, CDR2 SNEGSKA (reference sequence). V shed 6 bases, J shed 4 bases, and the junction held 8 bases outside the gene matches. The CDR3 loop reads CSAREQGITGELFF. The CDR3 nucleotides are TGCAGTGCCCGAGAACAGGGGATCACCGGGGAGCTGTTTTTT.

The gene calls are TRBV5-1 and TRBJ2-5, with D possibly being TRBD1 (6 bases). CDR1 and CDR2 from the germline V gene are SGHRS and YFSETQ. The CDR3 covers 15 residues. The V end was cut by 6 bases, the J end by 0 bases, with 15 bases between. Here the CDR3 reads CASTLGTGYQETQYF. DNA of the CDR3: TGCGCCAGCACCCTGGGTACAGGGTACCAAGAGACCCAGTACTTC.

Of note for this clonotype: One end of the junction fails to match germline, which may point to a read error. V usage is TRBV20-1 and J usage is TRBJ2-3; 9 nucleotides match TRBD2. Germline loops: CDR1 DFQATT, CDR2 SNEGSKA (reference sequence). The CDR3 has 15 amino acids. The CDR3 nucleotides are TGCAGTGTCACCATCGGGCGGGAGGGCACAGATAGGCAGTATTTT. Translation gives CSVTIGREGTDRQYF.